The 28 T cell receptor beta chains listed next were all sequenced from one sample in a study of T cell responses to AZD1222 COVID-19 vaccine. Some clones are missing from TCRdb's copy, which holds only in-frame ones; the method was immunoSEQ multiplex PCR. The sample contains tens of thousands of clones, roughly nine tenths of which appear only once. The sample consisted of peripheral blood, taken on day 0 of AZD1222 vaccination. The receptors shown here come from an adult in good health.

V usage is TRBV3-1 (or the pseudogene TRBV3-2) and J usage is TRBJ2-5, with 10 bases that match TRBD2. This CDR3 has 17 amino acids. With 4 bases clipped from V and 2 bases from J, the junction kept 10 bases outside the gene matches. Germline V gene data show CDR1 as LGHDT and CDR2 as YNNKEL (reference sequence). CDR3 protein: CASSLTSGVVGQETQYF. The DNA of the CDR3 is TGTGCCAGCAGCCTCACTAGCGGGGTGGTGGGACAAGAGACCCAGTACTTC.

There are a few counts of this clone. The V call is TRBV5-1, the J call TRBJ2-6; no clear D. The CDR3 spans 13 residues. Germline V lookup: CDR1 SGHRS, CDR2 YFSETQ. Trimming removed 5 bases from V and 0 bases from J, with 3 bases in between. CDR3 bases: TGCGCCAGCAGTCTCTCTGGGGCCAACGTCCTGACTTTC. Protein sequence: CASSLSGANVLTF.

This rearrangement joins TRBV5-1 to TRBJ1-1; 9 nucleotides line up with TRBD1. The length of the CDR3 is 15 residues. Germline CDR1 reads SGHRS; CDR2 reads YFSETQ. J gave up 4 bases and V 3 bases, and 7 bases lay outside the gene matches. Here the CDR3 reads CASSSPQGAVTEAFF. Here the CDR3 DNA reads TGCGCCAGCAGCTCCCCACAGGGGGCGGTCACTGAAGCTTTCTTT.

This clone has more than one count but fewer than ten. The CDR3 reads CASSFDRMNTEAFF. CDR3 in DNA: TGCGCCAGCAGCTTCGACAGAATGAACACTGAAGCTTTCTTT. V gene TRBV5-1 combines with J gene TRBJ1-1, with D tentatively TRBD1 (5 bases). V shed 2 bases and J shed 0 bases, with 8 bases lying between them. CDR1 and CDR2 from the germline V gene are SGHRS and YFSETQ. CDR3 length equals 14 residues.

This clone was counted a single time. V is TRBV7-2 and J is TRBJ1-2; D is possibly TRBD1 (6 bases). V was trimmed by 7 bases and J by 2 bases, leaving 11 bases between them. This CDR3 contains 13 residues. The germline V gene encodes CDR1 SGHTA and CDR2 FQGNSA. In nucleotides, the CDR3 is TGTGCCAGCATACAGGGCGGGAACTATGGCTACACCTTC. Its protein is CASIQGGNYGYTF.

The CDR3, as DNA: TGTGCCAGCAGCCCCCAGACAGGGCTGGGGAACACTGAAGCTTTCTTT. Its protein is CASSPQTGLGNTEAFF. The V and J genes are TRBV3-1 (or the pseudogene TRBV3-2) and TRBJ1-1, with 7 nucleotides matching TRBD1. Germline loops: CDR1 LGHDT, CDR2 YNNKEL (reference sequence). Trimming at V came to 4 bases and at J to 1 base, leaving 9 bases not matched to a gene. This CDR3 is built from 16 residues.

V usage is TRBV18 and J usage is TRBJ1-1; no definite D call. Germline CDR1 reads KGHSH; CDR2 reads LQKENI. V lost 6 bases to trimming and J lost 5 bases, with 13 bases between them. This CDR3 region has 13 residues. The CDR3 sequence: CASSWLPETEAFF. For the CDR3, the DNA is TGTGCCAGCTCCTGGTTGCCGGAGACTGAAGCTTTCTTT.

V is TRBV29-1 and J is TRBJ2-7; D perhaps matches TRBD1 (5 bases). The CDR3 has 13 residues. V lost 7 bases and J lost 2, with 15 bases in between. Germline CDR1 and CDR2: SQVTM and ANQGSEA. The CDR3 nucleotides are TGCAGCGCGACCAAGGGGTATGCCTACGAGCAGTACTTC. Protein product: CSATKGYAYEQYF.

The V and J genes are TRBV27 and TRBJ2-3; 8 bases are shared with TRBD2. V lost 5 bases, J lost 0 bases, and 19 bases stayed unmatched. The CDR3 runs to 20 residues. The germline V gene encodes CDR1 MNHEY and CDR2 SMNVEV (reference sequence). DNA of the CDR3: TGTGCCAGCAGTCTAAAGCCTGGACTAGCTCTTTCGGGAAGCACAGATACGCAGTATTTT. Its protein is CASSLKPGLALSGSTDTQYF.

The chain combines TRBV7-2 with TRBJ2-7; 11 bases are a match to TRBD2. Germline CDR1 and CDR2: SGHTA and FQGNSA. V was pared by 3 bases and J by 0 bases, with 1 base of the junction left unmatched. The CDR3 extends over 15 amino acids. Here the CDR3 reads CASSFTSGSSYEQYF. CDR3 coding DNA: TGTGCCAGCAGCTTCACTAGCGGGAGCTCCTACGAGCAGTACTTC.

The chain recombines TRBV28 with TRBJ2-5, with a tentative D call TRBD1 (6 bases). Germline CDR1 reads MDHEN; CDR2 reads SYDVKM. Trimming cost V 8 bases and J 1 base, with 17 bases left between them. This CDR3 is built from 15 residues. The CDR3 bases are TGTGCCAGCTTGATGGGGGCCCTCGCCCAAGAGACCCAGTACTTC. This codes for CASLMGALAQETQYF. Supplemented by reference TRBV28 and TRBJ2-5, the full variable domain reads DVKVTQSSRYLVKRTGEKVFLECVQDMDHENMFWYRQDPGLGLRLIYFSYDVKMKEKGDIPEGYSVSREKKERFSLILESASTNQTSMYLCASLMGALAQETQYFGPGTRLLVL.

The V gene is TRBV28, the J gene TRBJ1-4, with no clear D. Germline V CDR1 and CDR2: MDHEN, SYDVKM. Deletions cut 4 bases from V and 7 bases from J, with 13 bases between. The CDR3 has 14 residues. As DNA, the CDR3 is TGTGCCAGCAGTTCCTCCCCCCTGGGTGAAAAACTGTTTTTT. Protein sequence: CASSSSPLGEKLFF.

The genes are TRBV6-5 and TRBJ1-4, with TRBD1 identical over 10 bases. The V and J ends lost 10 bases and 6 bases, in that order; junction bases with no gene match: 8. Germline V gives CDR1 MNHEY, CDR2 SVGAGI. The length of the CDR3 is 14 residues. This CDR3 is CATYGQGGYEKLFF. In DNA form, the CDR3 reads TGTGCCACCTACGGACAGGGGGGATATGAAAAACTGTTTTTT.

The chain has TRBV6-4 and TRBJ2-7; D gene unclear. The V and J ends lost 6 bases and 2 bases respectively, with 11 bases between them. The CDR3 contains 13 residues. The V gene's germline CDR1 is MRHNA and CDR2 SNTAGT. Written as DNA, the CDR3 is TGTGCCAGCAGCGCCGGGCCGACCTACGAGCAGTACTTC. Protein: CASSAGPTYEQYF.

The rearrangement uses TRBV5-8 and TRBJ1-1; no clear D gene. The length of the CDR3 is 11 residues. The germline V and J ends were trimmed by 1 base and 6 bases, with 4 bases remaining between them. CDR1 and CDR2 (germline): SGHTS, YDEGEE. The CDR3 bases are TGTGCCAGCAGCTTGCTTGCTGAAGCTTTCTTT. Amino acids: CASSLLAEAFF.

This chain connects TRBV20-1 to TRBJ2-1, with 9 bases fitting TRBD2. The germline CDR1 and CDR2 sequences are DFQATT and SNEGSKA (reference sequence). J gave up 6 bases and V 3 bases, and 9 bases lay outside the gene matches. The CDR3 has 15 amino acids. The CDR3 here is CSASSQRGAPNEQFF. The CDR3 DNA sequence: TGCAGTGCTAGTAGCCAGCGGGGGGCCCCCAATGAGCAGTTCTTC.

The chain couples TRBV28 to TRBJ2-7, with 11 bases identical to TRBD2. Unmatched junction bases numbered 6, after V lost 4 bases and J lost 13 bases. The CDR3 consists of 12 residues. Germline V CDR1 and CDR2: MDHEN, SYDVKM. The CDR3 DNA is TGTGCCAGCAGTTCCCGGGGACTAGCGGTTTACTTC. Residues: CASSSRGLAVYF.

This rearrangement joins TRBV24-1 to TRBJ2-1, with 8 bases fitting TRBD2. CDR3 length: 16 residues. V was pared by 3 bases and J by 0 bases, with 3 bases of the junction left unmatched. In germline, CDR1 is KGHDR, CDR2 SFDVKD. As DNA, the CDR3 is TGTGCCACCAGTGATCCAAGCGGGAGCTCCTACAATGAGCAGTTCTTC. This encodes CATSDPSGSSYNEQFF.

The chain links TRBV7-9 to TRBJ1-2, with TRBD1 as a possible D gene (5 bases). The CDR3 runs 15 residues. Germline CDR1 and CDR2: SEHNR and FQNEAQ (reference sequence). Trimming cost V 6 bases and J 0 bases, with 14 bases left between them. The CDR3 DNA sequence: TGTGCCAGCAGGCGGGGGGTTGCAGCTAACTATGGCTACACCTTC. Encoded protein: CASRRGVAANYGYTF.

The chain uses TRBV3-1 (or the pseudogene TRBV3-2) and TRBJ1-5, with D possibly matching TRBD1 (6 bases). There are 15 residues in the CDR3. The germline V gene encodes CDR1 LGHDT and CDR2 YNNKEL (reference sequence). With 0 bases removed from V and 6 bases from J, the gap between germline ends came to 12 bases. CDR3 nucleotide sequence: TGTGCCAGCAGCCAAGATCACAGGGTGACTCAGCCCCAGCATTTT. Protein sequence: CASSQDHRVTQPQHF.

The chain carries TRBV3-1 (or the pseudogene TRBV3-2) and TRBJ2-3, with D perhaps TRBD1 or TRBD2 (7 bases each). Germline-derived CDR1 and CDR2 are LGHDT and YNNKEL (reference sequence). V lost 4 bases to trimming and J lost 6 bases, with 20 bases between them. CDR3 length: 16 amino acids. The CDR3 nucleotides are TGTGCCAGCAGCCTACCCCAGGGGGGGGCAGGGGATACGCAGTATTTT. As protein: CASSLPQGGAGDTQYF.

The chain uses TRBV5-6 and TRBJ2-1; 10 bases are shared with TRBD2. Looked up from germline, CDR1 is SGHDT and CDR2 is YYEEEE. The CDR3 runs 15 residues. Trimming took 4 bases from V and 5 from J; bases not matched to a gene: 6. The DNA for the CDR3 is TGTGCCAGCAGCGACGGACTAGCGGTAAACAATGAGCAGTTCTTC. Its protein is CASSDGLAVNNEQFF.

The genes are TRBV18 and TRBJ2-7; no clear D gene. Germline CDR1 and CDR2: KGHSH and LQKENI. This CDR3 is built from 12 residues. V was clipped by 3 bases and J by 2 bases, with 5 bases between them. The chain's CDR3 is CASSPLAYEQYF. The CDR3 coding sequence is TGTGCCAGCTCACCTTTGGCCTACGAGCAGTACTTC.

The CDR3 is CASGLWDRVGEQYF. CDR3 DNA: TGTGCCAGCGGCCTGTGGGACAGGGTTGGCGAGCAGTACTTC. The chain is built from TRBV13 and TRBJ2-7; 9 nucleotides agree with TRBD1. Looked up from germline, CDR1 is PRHDT and CDR2 is FYEKMQ (reference sequence). The V segment lost 8 bases and the J segment 6 bases; nucleotides outside the gene matches: 11. The CDR3 is made up of 14 amino acids.

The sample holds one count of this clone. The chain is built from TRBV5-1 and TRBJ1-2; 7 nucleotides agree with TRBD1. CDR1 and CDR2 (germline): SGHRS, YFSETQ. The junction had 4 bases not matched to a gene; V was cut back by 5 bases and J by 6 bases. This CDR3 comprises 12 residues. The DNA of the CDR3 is TGCGCCAGCAGAGCAGGGGGGGATGGCTACACCTTC. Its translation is CASRAGGDGYTF.

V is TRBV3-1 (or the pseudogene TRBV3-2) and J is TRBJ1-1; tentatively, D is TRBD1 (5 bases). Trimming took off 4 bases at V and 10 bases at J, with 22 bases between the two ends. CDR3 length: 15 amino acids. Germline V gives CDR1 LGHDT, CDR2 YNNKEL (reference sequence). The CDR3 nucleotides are TGTGCCAGCAGCCCGAACTCACAGGCGAACTCGAGAGCTTTCTTT. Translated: CASSPNSQANSRAFF.

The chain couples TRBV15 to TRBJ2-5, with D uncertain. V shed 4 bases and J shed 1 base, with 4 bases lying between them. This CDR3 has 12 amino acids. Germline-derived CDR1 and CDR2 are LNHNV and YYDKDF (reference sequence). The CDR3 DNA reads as TGTGCCACCAGCACCCTCCAAGAGACCCAGTACTTC. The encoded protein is CATSTLQETQYF.

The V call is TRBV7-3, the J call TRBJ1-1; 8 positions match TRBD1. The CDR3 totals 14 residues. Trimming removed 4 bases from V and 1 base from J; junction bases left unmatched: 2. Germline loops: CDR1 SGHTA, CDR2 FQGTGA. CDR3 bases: TGTGCCAGCAGCTCCCAGGGGGCGAACACTGAAGCTTTCTTT. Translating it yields CASSSQGANTEAFF.